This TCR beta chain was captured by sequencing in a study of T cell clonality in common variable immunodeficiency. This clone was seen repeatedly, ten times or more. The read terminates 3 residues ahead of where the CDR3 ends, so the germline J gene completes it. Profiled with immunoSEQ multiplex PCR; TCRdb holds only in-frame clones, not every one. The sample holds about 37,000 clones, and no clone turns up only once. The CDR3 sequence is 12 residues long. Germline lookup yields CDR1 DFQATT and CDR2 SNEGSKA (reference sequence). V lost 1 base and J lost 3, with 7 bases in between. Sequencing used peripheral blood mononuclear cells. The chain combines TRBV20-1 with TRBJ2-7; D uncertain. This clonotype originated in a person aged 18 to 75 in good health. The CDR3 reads CSARGHFYEQYF. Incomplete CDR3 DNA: TGCAGTGCTAGAGGACATTTCTACGAG.